This T cell receptor beta chain was obtained from a study of T cell responses to AZD1222 COVID-19 vaccine. Germline values: CDR1 MDHEN, CDR2 SYDVKM. After removal of 4 bases from V and 6 bases from J, the junction contained 12 bases not matched to a gene. The CDR3 is 17 amino acids. Clones were sequenced by immunoSEQ multiplex PCR, and TCRdb holds only the in-frame ones, with some missing. Of about 140,000 clones listed, about 90% are singletons. This rearrangement joins TRBV28 to TRBJ1-6; the match to TRBD1 covers 7 bases. The sequencing here drew on peripheral blood, taken on day 0 of AZD1222 vaccination. The clonotype originates from an adult in good health. CDR3: CASSSETGKGFNSPLHF. The CDR3 nucleotides are TGTGCCAGCAGTTCCGAGACAGGGAAGGGTTTTAATTCACCCCTCCACTTT.